Sequencing of this T cell receptor beta chain was carried out in a study of blood T cell repertoires in COVID-19. Whole-study context: Samples representing acute and convalescent COVID-19 were sourced from the United States, Italy and Spain.

The CDR3 has 13 amino acids. V lost 10 bases and J lost 6; bases outside the gene matches: 9. Enrollees, roughly 18 to 89 years old, lived in fewer than 25 US areas. Among Cohort 3 donors, those recovered had two negative PCRs, clearance, or symptom resolution. Authors' data handling: Amplified reference gene primers provided the basis for estimating nucleated cell counts. TCRdb keeps only in-frame clones here, not all; method: immunoSEQ multiplex PCR. V and J calls and clone size come straight from that table; D and trimming were deduced from the DNA. Here the sample spans about 120,000 clones, roughly 84% being singletons.

The sequence came from a woman in her twenties or thirties who had recovered from COVID-19. The chain is built from TRBV12-3 or TRBV12-4 and TRBJ2-7; 10 bases are a match to TRBD1. Specimen: PBMCs or T cells enriched from blood (not recorded which). The CDR3 spells CATPGQGFCEQYF. CDR3 DNA sequence: TGTGCCACACCGGGACAGGGGTTCTGCGAGCAGTACTTC.